The next 6 T cell receptor beta chains were all read from a single sample in a study of CD8 T cells in Susac syndrome. The authors reverse transcribed roughly 0.5 to 1 ug RNA with random hexamers. MiXCR, run by TCRdb on the immunoSEQ multiplex PCR reads, gives a single entry per CDR3 protein. The sample has around 150,000 distinct CDR3 sequences; 85% to 95% are singletons. What was sequenced was CD4+ T cells from PBMCs. The receptors shown here come from a human donor with multiple sclerosis.

The chain is built from TRBV28 and TRBJ2-4; D remains ambiguous. Germline V CDR1 and CDR2: MDHEN, SYDVKM. This CDR3 has 12 residues. Trimming took 5 bases from V and 8 from J, leaving 10 bases between them. CDR3 loop: CASSPRRDIQYF. CDR3 DNA: TGTGCCAGCAGTCCGCGTCGGGACATTCAGTACTTC.

This chain connects TRBV12-3 or TRBV12-4 to TRBJ1-1; D may be TRBD1 (5 bases). V was pared by 1 base and J by 4 bases, with 10 bases between. There are 14 residues in the CDR3. CDR3 in DNA: TGTGCCAGCAGTTTAGTGGGGCGCAGCACTGAAGCTTTCTTT. This translates into CASSLVGRSTEAFF.

The chain links TRBV19 to TRBJ2-1; TRBD2 matches at 9 bases. CDR3 length: 14 residues. Germline CDR1 is LNHDA and CDR2 is SQIVND (reference sequence). The ends lost 5 bases at V and 9 bases at J; junction bases unmatched: 8. CDR3 residues: CASSLAGSGGEQFF. In nucleotides, the CDR3 is TGTGCCAGTAGTCTAGCGGGGTCGGGGGGTGAGCAGTTCTTC.

This chain links TRBV27 with TRBJ1-1; tentatively, D is TRBD1 (6 bases). The CDR3 is made up of 14 amino acids. The germline V gene encodes CDR1 MNHEY and CDR2 SMNVEV (reference sequence). Deletions cut 7 bases from V and 4 bases from J, with 16 bases between. The CDR3 sequence: CASKSGGALTEAFF. Here the CDR3 DNA reads TGTGCCAGCAAGTCCGGGGGCGCGCTCACTGAAGCTTTCTTT.

The DNA for the CDR3 is TGTGCCAGCAGCGTAGGATGGAGAGACACTGAAGCTTTCTTT. Translation gives CASSVGWRDTEAFF. V and J are TRBV9 and TRBJ1-1; D is undetermined. The V end lost 0 bases, the J end lost 3 bases, and 9 bases lay between the germline ends. CDR3 size: 14 residues. Germline CDR1 is SGDLS and CDR2 is YYNGEE.

V usage is TRBV7-3 and J usage is TRBJ1-1; no reliable D call. The germline V gene has CDR1 SGHTA and CDR2 FQGTGA. V was cut by 3 bases and J by 0 bases, with 11 bases left in between. The CDR3 is made up of 15 amino acids. CDR3 loop: CASSFRAGMNTEAFF. In nucleotides, the CDR3 is TGTGCCAGCAGCTTTAGGGCAGGCATGAACACTGAAGCTTTCTTT. The entire variable domain, with the rest obtained from reference TRBV7-3 and TRBJ1-1, is as follows: GAGVSQTPSNKVTEKGKYVELRCDPISGHTALYWYRQSLGQGPEFLIYFQGTGAADDSGLPNDRFFAVRPEGSVSTLKIQRTERGDSAVYLCASSFRAGMNTEAFFGQGTRLTVV.